The 2 T cell receptor beta chains presented below share a single source sample, sequenced in a study of blood T cell repertoires in COVID-19. TCRdb's table, derived via immunoSEQ multiplex PCR, lists solely in-frame clones and lacks some. This table holds about 120,000 clones, roughly four fifths found once. The sample was peripheral blood. The receptors were gathered from a man aged 25 to 40 with COVID-19, enrolled during active disease.

The rearrangement uses TRBV7-9 and TRBJ1-1; D may be TRBD1 (6 bases). Germline CDR1 reads SEHNR; CDR2 reads FQNEAQ (reference sequence). The CDR3 length is 16 residues. V gave up 2 bases and J gave up 3 bases, with 16 bases separating them. CDR3 DNA: TGTGCCAGCAGCTTACCACGAGGTGAGGGGGACACTGAAGCTTTCTTT. Translation gives CASSLPRGEGDTEAFF.

Only one count was recorded for this clone. V usage is TRBV7-9 and J usage is TRBJ1-6; no reliable D call. Trimming pared 2 bases from V and 10 bases from J, leaving 9 bases between. The CDR3 is 13 amino acids. Germline CDR1 and CDR2: SEHNR and FQNEAQ (reference sequence). The DNA for the CDR3 is TGTGCCAGCAGCTTAACCCCAGGCTCACCCCTCCACTTT. It encodes CASSLTPGSPLHF.